The 17 T cell receptor beta chains given below trace back to one sample, sequenced in a study of PD-1 blockade in classical Hodgkin lymphoma. Time point described: cycle 4 day 1 (C4D1), after more than five weeks of nivolumab. All trial patients relapsed after autologous stem cell transplantation. After thawing, PBMCs were subjected to magnetic negative selection to isolate CD8+ T cells. TCRdb's table, derived via immunoSEQ multiplex PCR, lists solely in-frame clones and lacks some. The table has about 4,000 clones, around 72% seen once. The material was CD8+ T cells from blood, obtained before the fourth cycle of nivolumab. The receptor source for this set is a human donor with classical Hodgkin lymphoma.

The chain recombines TRBV11-3 with TRBJ2-7, with a weak D call TRBD2 (5 bases). Germline CDR1 is SGHNT and CDR2 is YENEEA. Trimming cost V 10 bases and J 5 bases, with 27 bases left between them. This CDR3 region has 16 residues. CDR3 bases: TGTGCCAAGGAAGGGAGCGAGCTAGTTCGGTTCCACGAGCAGTACTTC. Amino acids: CAKEGSELVRFHEQYF.

Relative to its sample, this clone is large. At the DNA level, this CDR3 is encoded by other sequences in the same sample as well. The V and J genes are TRBV19 and TRBJ1-1; D gene unclear. Germline-derived CDR1 and CDR2 are LNHDA and SQIVND (reference sequence). The CDR3 contains 13 residues. The V end lost 3 bases, the J end lost 1 base, and 6 bases lay between the germline ends. CDR3 DNA: TGTGCCAGTAGTATGACGGCGAACACTGAAGCTTTCTTT. This gives the protein CASSMTANTEAFF.

The V call is TRBV18, the J call TRBJ1-4, with D hard to call. Germline V gene data show CDR1 as KGHSH and CDR2 as LQKENI. V shed 0 bases and J shed 8 bases, with 22 bases lying between them. The CDR3 sequence is 18 residues long. Here the CDR3 DNA reads TGTGCCAGCTCACCACCGGGGATCGGTGGTGGCGAAGGGGAAAAACTGTTTTTT. Translated: CASSPPGIGGGEGEKLFF.

The J gene is TRBJ2-1, the V gene TRBV6-6; a weak D match, TRBD2 (6 bases). CDR3 size: 16 residues. CDR1 is MNHNY and CDR2 is SVGAGI in the germline V gene (reference sequence). Trimming shortened V by 4 bases and J by 7 bases, and 20 bases separated the two germline ends. DNA of the CDR3: TGTGCCAGCAGTTGGAGGGGTCTTCCTAGAGAAAATGAGCAGTTCTTC. It translates to CASSWRGLPRENEQFF.

This sequence joins TRBV10-1 and TRBJ2-2; D gene uncertain. Germline V gene data show CDR1 as WNHNN and CDR2 as SYGVQD (reference sequence). The length of the CDR3 is 15 residues. Trimming shortened V by 0 bases and J by 1 base, and 6 bases separated the two germline ends. CDR3 sequence: CASSESYRNTGELFF. DNA for the CDR3: TGCGCCAGCAGTGAGTCTTACAGGAACACCGGGGAGCTGTTTTTT.

By sample fraction, this clone is large. The DNA for the CDR3 is TGTGCCAGCTCTTTGGTTAGCAATCAGCCCCAGCATTTT. It specifies CASSLVSNQPQHF. The chain combines TRBV19 with TRBJ1-5, with unresolved D. The CDR3 spans 13 residues. Trimming pared 9 bases from V and 0 bases from J, leaving 9 bases between. Germline V gene lookup returns CDR1 LNHDA and CDR2 SQIVND (reference sequence).

This sequence joins TRBV27 and TRBJ2-1, with no clear D. The length of the CDR3 is 13 residues. The germline V and J ends were trimmed by 5 bases and 8 bases, with 13 bases remaining between them. Germline assignment: CDR1 MNHEY and CDR2 SMNVEV (reference sequence). Here the CDR3 reads CASSPVWQDEQFF. The CDR3 DNA reads as TGTGCCAGCAGTCCAGTCTGGCAAGATGAGCAGTTCTTC.

There are a few counts of this clone. This chain uses TRBV7-2 with TRBJ2-7; weak D call: TRBD2 (6 bases). Trimming removed 5 bases from V and 2 bases from J, with 16 bases in between. CDR1 SGHTA and CDR2 FQGNSA come from the germline V gene. The CDR3 runs 15 residues. CDR3 in DNA: TGTGCCAGCAGCCTACTAGGAGGGGCGACCTACGAGCAGTACTTC. This codes for CASSLLGGATYEQYF.

This clone occurred once. An end of the junction does not agree with germline; a read error may underlie this. V usage is TRBV7-7 and J usage is TRBJ1-5; a possible D gene is TRBD1 (5 bases). In germline, CDR1 is SSHAT, CDR2 FNYEAQ (reference sequence). The CDR3 runs to 15 residues. The CDR3 DNA is TGTGCTAGCAGCTTTTTCAACAGGTTCAATCAGCCCCAGCATTTT. Translated: CASSFFNRFNQPQHF.

The V and J genes are TRBV7-9 and TRBJ1-1, with 8 bases aligning to TRBD1. This CDR3 is 14 amino acids long. CDR1 and CDR2 from the germline V gene are SEHNR and FQNEAQ (reference sequence). The J segment lost 2 bases and the V segment lost 3 bases, leaving 2 bases of the junction unmatched. The CDR3 is CASSLAGGNTEAFF. DNA for the CDR3: TGTGCCAGCAGCTTGGCAGGGGGCAACACTGAAGCTTTCTTT.

This clone was counted only a few times. Other nucleotide sequences in the sample specify the same CDR3. The chain uses TRBV5-6 and TRBJ2-7; 7 bases agree with TRBD2. The CDR3 totals 14 residues. V shed 0 bases and J 3 bases; nucleotides not matched to a gene: 3. Germline CDR1 and CDR2: SGHDT and YYEEEE. The DNA for the CDR3 is TGTGCCAGCAGCTTGGGAGCGGGGTTCTACGAGCAGTACTTC. This sequence encodes CASSLGAGFYEQYF.

The V gene is TRBV6-1, the J gene TRBJ2-7; D possibly corresponds to TRBD1 (5 bases). Trimming left V 1 base short and J 6 bases short, with 13 bases between. This CDR3 has 14 amino acids. Germline CDR1 and CDR2: MNHNS and SASEGT. CDR3: CASSEGRQSGEQYV. The CDR3 region has the DNA TGTGCCAGCAGTGAAGGAAGACAGTCTGGCGAGCAGTACGTC.

The chain uses TRBV7-9 and TRBJ2-5, with D perhaps matching TRBD2 (6 bases). The ends were cut back, 5 bases at V and 4 bases at J, with 14 bases in the middle. The CDR3 is 14 amino acids. Looked up from germline, CDR1 is SEHNR and CDR2 is FQNEAQ (reference sequence). CDR3 loop: CASSPAGFSETQYF. In DNA, the CDR3 is TGTGCCAGCAGCCCGGCGGGGTTTTCAGAGACCCAGTACTTC.

The rearrangement joins TRBV28 to TRBJ2-1, with TRBD2 matching 7 bases. Germline V lookup: CDR1 MDHEN, CDR2 SYDVKM. V lost 6 bases, J lost 2 bases, and 10 bases stayed unmatched. There are 16 residues in the CDR3. DNA of the CDR3: TGTGCCAGCAGCTCCCCCGGGGGGTTCCCCTACAATGAGCAGTTCTTC. As protein: CASSSPGGFPYNEQFF.

The genes are TRBV6-4 and TRBJ2-2, with D unresolved. Trimming cost V 4 bases and J 6 bases, with 9 bases left between them. Germline CDR1 MRHNA, CDR2 SNTAGT. This CDR3 contains 13 residues. Here the CDR3 reads CASSATDAGELFF. CDR3 coding DNA: TGTGCCAGCAGTGCCACGGACGCCGGGGAGCTGTTTTTT.

This clone was counted only a few times. V gene TRBV11-3 combines with J gene TRBJ2-2; the D is unclear. Germline CDR1 is SGHNT and CDR2 is YENEEA. Trimming took off 0 bases at V and 5 bases at J, with 4 bases between the two ends. The CDR3 spans 13 residues. Written as DNA, the CDR3 is TGTGCCAGCAGCTTAGACCAAACCGGGGAGCTGTTTTTT. Translating it yields CASSLDQTGELFF.

This chain joins TRBV4-2 and TRBJ1-2; no firm D call. Trimming took off 0 bases at V and 4 bases at J, with 6 bases between the two ends. Germline CDR1 LGHNA, CDR2 YNFKEQ. This CDR3 comprises 13 residues. The CDR3 bases are TGTGCCAGCAGCCAAGATCTTATCTATGGCTACACCTTC. As protein: CASSQDLIYGYTF.